This TCR beta chain was profiled in a study of T cell changes during pregnancy in multiple sclerosis. Germline assignment: CDR1 LNHDA and CDR2 SQIVND (reference sequence). This CDR3 has 17 amino acids. V lost 6 bases and J lost 6; bases outside the gene matches: 16. The method was immunoSEQ multiplex PCR; TCRdb's version includes in-frame clones alone and lacks a portion of them. This sample has under 70,000 clones, with 75% to 95% found just once. The chain employs TRBV19 and TRBJ2-1, with 8 nucleotides matching TRBD2. The specimen comprised peripheral blood, sampled in the third trimester of pregnancy. The TCR sequence derives from a female donor in good health, enrolled as a control in a pregnancy study. This chain's CDR3 is CASSRKFAGGALNEQFF. CDR3 coding DNA: TGTGCCAGTAGCCGTAAATTTGCGGGGGGAGCCCTCAATGAGCAGTTCTTC.